This passage covers 29 T cell receptor beta chains from one sample sequenced in a study of T cell responses to AZD1222 COVID-19 vaccine. Repertoires were generated with immunoSEQ multiplex PCR, while TCRdb's copy carries only in-frame clones and drops some. The sample has about 120,000 clones, approximately 85% seen once. Sequences were derived from peripheral blood, sampled on day 0 of MenACWY control vaccination. These receptors originate from an adult in good health.

This clone was counted once. The chain couples TRBV5-5 to TRBJ2-5; a weak D match, TRBD2 (5 bases). Looked up from germline, CDR1 is SGHKS and CDR2 is YYEKEE (reference sequence). V lost 1 base to trimming and J lost 2 bases, with 15 bases between them. CDR3 length: 16 residues. The CDR3 DNA is TGTGCCAGCAGCTTGCTAACCGGACGGGGTCAAGAGACCCAGTACTTC. Translating it yields CASSLLTGRGQETQYF.

The rearrangement joins TRBV5-4 to TRBJ2-5; 12 bases align to TRBD2. The CDR3 is 14 amino acids. V lost 4 bases and J lost 5; bases outside the gene matches: 3. Germline CDR1 reads SGHNT; CDR2 reads YYREEE (reference sequence). CDR3 in amino acids: CASSQLAGGETQYF. CDR3 coding DNA: TGTGCCAGCAGCCAACTAGCGGGAGGTGAGACCCAGTACTTC.

The chain combines TRBV5-1 with TRBJ1-2, with 7 bases that match TRBD1. Germline V gene data show CDR1 as SGHRS and CDR2 as YFSETQ. With 4 bases clipped from V and 7 bases from J, the junction kept 10 bases outside the gene matches. The CDR3 runs to 14 residues. CDR3 bases: TGCGCCAGCAGCATGACACAGGGGTGGGCTGGCTACACCTTC. It encodes CASSMTQGWAGYTF.

The chain couples TRBV28 to TRBJ2-1; 8 bases fit TRBD2. The CDR3 extends over 17 amino acids. Germline CDR1 MDHEN, CDR2 SYDVKM. V lost 5 bases to trimming and J lost 6 bases; unmatched junction nucleotides: 15. The CDR3 nucleotides read TGTGCCAGCAGTCCGAAAAGGACTAGCCTGCGGTTCAATGAGCAGTTCTTC. Protein product: CASSPKRTSLRFNEQFF.

This chain joins TRBV7-9 and TRBJ1-1; the D gene is possibly TRBD1 (6 bases). The CDR3 has 15 amino acids. V lost 3 bases to trimming and J lost 3 bases, with 14 bases between them. In germline, CDR1 is SEHNR, CDR2 FQNEAQ (reference sequence). Here the CDR3 DNA reads TGTGCCAGCAGCTTGGGACACAAGGTCGACACTGAAGCTTTCTTT. Its protein product is CASSLGHKVDTEAFF.

This clone was detected once. The chain couples TRBV19 to TRBJ1-5; unclear D gene. This CDR3 has 12 residues. Germline V CDR1 and CDR2: LNHDA, SQIVND (reference sequence). The germline V and J ends were trimmed by 7 bases and 3 bases, with 7 bases remaining between them. Here the CDR3 reads CASTSANQPQHF. The CDR3 DNA sequence: TGTGCCAGTACCAGCGCCAATCAGCCCCAGCATTTT.

J is TRBJ2-1 and V is TRBV7-9, with 8 bases that match TRBD1. The V gene end was trimmed by 1 base and the J gene end by 2 bases; junction bases not matched to a gene: 4. This CDR3 is built from 16 residues. CDR1 and CDR2 from the germline V gene are SEHNR and FQNEAQ (reference sequence). For the CDR3, the DNA is TGTGCCAGCAGCTTAGAAGGGACAGGTCCCTACAATGAGCAGTTCTTC. Protein sequence: CASSLEGTGPYNEQFF.

V gene TRBV12-3 or TRBV12-4 combines with J gene TRBJ1-1; D possibly corresponds to TRBD1 (5 bases). The V gene lost 6 bases and the J gene lost 6 bases, with 14 bases spanning the gap. The CDR3 is 13 residues long. The CDR3 DNA reads TGTGCCAGCAGCACGGGACTTGGGGCTGAAGCTTTCTTT. Its protein product is CASSTGLGAEAFF.

This clone was found once. V usage is TRBV6-5 and J usage is TRBJ1-3, with D perhaps matching TRBD1 (5 bases). The CDR3 has 15 residues. Trimming cost V 11 bases and J 1 base, with 18 bases left between them. CDR1 and CDR2 (germline): MNHEY, SVGAGI. The CDR3 sequence is CAHTGTIGSGNTIYF. CDR3 in DNA: TGTGCCCATACCGGGACGATCGGTTCTGGAAACACCATATATTTT.

The V gene is TRBV7-9, the J gene TRBJ1-1; no clear D. Germline V gives CDR1 SEHNR, CDR2 FQNEAQ (reference sequence). V lost 6 bases and J lost 1, with 12 bases in between. This CDR3 has 14 residues. CDR3 loop: CASSFTTTNTEAFF. The CDR3 nucleotides are TGTGCCAGCAGTTTTACGACAACGAACACTGAAGCTTTCTTT.

The chain uses TRBV5-1 and TRBJ2-1; D may be TRBD1 or TRBD2 (5 bases each). This CDR3 is 15 amino acids long. Trimming removed 5 bases at V and 3 bases at J, with 15 bases between. Germline loops: CDR1 SGHRS, CDR2 YFSETQ. CDR3 protein: CASSLRGPHYNEQFF. The CDR3 DNA reads TGCGCCAGCAGTTTACGGGGCCCCCACTACAATGAGCAGTTCTTC.

The chain uses TRBV2 and TRBJ2-1, with 10 positions matching TRBD2. CDR1 and CDR2 from the germline V gene are SNHLY and FYNNEI. The trim removed 5 bases at V and 6 bases at J, leaving 10 bases unmatched. This CDR3 has 16 residues. CDR3 protein: CASSSASGSRVNEQFF. The DNA of the CDR3 is TGTGCCAGCAGTTCGGCTAGCGGGAGTCGGGTCAATGAGCAGTTCTTC.

The chain joins TRBV7-8 to TRBJ2-3, with 9 bases fitting TRBD2. There are 17 residues in the CDR3. The V and J ends lost 2 bases and 1 base, in that order; junction bases with no gene match: 7. Germline values: CDR1 SGHVS, CDR2 FQNEAQ. The CDR3 spells CASSLLGLAGRTDTQYF. CDR3 DNA: TGTGCCAGCAGCTTACTTGGGCTAGCGGGGCGCACAGATACGCAGTATTTT.

The V call is TRBV2, the J call TRBJ2-5; 10 positions match TRBD1. J lost 6 bases, V lost 5 bases, and 9 bases had no gene match. The germline gives CDR1 SNHLY, CDR2 FYNNEI. This CDR3 contains 15 residues. CDR3 in DNA: TGTGCCAGCAGTTCCTCCGGGACAGGGGCCAAGACCCAGTACTTC. It encodes CASSSSGTGAKTQYF. The full variable domain, rest sourced from reference TRBV2 and TRBJ2-5, is EPEVTQTPSHQVTQMGQEVILRCVPISNHLYFYWYRQILGQKVEFLVSFYNNEISEKSEIFDDQFSVERPDGSNFTLKIRSTKLEDSAMYFCASSSSGTGAKTQYFGPGTRLLVL.

The chain carries TRBV3-1 (or the pseudogene TRBV3-2) and TRBJ1-2, with TRBD1 matching 7 bases. This CDR3 has 15 residues. V gave up 0 bases and J gave up 8 bases; unmatched junction bases: 9. CDR1 and CDR2 from the germline V gene are LGHDT and YNNKEL (reference sequence). The CDR3 sequence: CASSQDWSTGKGYTF. In DNA form, the CDR3 reads TGTGCCAGCAGCCAAGATTGGTCGACAGGGAAGGGCTACACCTTC.

This chain uses TRBV5-1 with TRBJ1-4; D unresolved. Germline CDR1 SGHRS, CDR2 YFSETQ. CDR3 length: 14 residues. V was shortened by 0 bases and J by 5 bases, with 8 bases between the two germline ends. The CDR3 DNA sequence: TGCGCCAGCAGCTTGGGGCCGCGAAATGAAAAACTGTTTTTT. Amino acids: CASSLGPRNEKLFF.

This chain connects TRBV27 to TRBJ2-6; D is unresolved. Germline V gene data show CDR1 as MNHEY and CDR2 as SMNVEV (reference sequence). The CDR3 covers 15 residues. Trimming removed 3 bases at V and 4 bases at J, with 10 bases between. CDR3 bases: TGTGCCAGCAGTTTGCCGGGTGACGGGGCCAACGTCCTGACTTTC. Amino acids: CASSLPGDGANVLTF.

V gene TRBV2 combines with J gene TRBJ2-5; 7 nucleotides match TRBD1. Per germline, CDR1 SNHLY and CDR2 FYNNEI. The V gene end was trimmed by 4 bases and the J gene end by 4 bases; junction bases not matched to a gene: 9. The length of the CDR3 is 15 residues. CDR3 coding DNA: TGTGCCAGCAGTGCTGACAGGGTATCTGCAGAGACCCAGTACTTC. This encodes CASSADRVSAETQYF. The full variable domain, its missing parts supplied by reference TRBV2 and TRBJ2-5, is EPEVTQTPSHQVTQMGQEVILRCVPISNHLYFYWYRQILGQKVEFLVSFYNNEISEKSEIFDDQFSVERPDGSNFTLKIRSTKLEDSAMYFCASSADRVSAETQYFGPGTRLLVL.

The rearrangement uses TRBV18 and TRBJ2-1; the D is unclear. CDR1 is KGHSH, CDR2 LQKENI, per germline. The CDR3 sequence is 14 residues long. The V end was cut by 3 bases, the J end by 8 bases, with 14 bases between. In nucleotides, the CDR3 is TGTGCCAGCTCACCGGTACTCTCTCGGGATGAGCAGTTCTTC. Its protein is CASSPVLSRDEQFF.

The chain joins TRBV29-1 to TRBJ2-2, with D possibly being TRBD2 (6 bases). Trimming pared 8 bases from V and 4 bases from J, leaving 14 bases between. CDR3 length: 13 residues. Per germline, CDR1 SQVTM and CDR2 ANQGSEA. CDR3 amino acids: CSLVGGGTGELFF. The CDR3 region has the DNA TGCAGCCTGGTGGGAGGTGGCACCGGGGAGCTGTTTTTT.

This chain links TRBV3-1 (or the pseudogene TRBV3-2) with TRBJ2-7; the match to TRBD2 covers 7 bases. This CDR3 has 16 residues. The V gene's germline CDR1 is LGHDT and CDR2 YNNKEL (reference sequence). Trimming cost V 3 bases and J 7 bases; bases outside gene matches: 15. For the CDR3, the DNA is TGTGCCAGCAGCCAGGCCGGTTTGGCGGGAGCGGGGGAGCAGTACTTC. This gives the protein CASSQAGLAGAGEQYF.

The chain links TRBV5-4 to TRBJ2-5; maybe TRBD1 (5 bases). Germline lookup yields CDR1 SGHNT and CDR2 YYREEE (reference sequence). Deletions cut 1 base from V and 4 bases from J, with 11 bases between. The CDR3 is 14 amino acids. The CDR3 reads CASSLRQGRETQYF. The CDR3 coding sequence is TGTGCCAGCAGCTTGAGGCAGGGCAGAGAGACCCAGTACTTC.

J is TRBJ1-6 and V is TRBV19; unclear D gene. With 6 bases removed from V and 8 bases from J, the gap between germline ends came to 11 bases. Germline V lookup: CDR1 LNHDA, CDR2 SQIVND (reference sequence). The CDR3 loop spans 13 amino acids. The CDR3 sequence is CASRDRLYSPLHF. The CDR3, as DNA: TGTGCCAGTAGGGACCGCCTATATTCACCCCTCCACTTT.

The chain recombines TRBV25-1 with TRBJ2-7; TRBD1 aligns across 7 bases. The ends lost 8 bases at V and 2 bases at J; junction bases unmatched: 18. The CDR3 is 17 residues long. The germline CDR1 and CDR2 sequences are MGHDK and SYGVNS. The CDR3 coding sequence is TGTGCCAGCGCCCCCCGACAGGGTGTCGATGTTCCCTACGAGCAGTACTTC. As protein: CASAPRQGVDVPYEQYF.

V and J are TRBV5-4 and TRBJ1-1; TRBD1 aligns across 7 bases. CDR3 length: 13 residues. The V and J ends lost 3 bases and 3 bases, in that order; junction bases with no gene match: 2. CDR1 and CDR2 (germline): SGHNT, YYREEE (reference sequence). DNA of the CDR3: TGTGCCAGCAGCTCCGACAGGGACACTGAAGCTTTCTTT. This encodes CASSSDRDTEAFF.

This sequence joins TRBV19 and TRBJ1-2, with D hard to call. The V and J ends lost 5 bases and 4 bases respectively, with 11 bases between them. Per germline, CDR1 LNHDA and CDR2 SQIVND (reference sequence). The CDR3 extends over 13 amino acids. The CDR3 here is CASSLGLIYGYTF. The CDR3 bases are TGTGCCAGTAGTTTAGGACTAATCTATGGCTACACCTTC.

The chain combines TRBV27 with TRBJ2-5; D remains unclear. Germline-derived CDR1 and CDR2 are MNHEY and SMNVEV (reference sequence). This CDR3 comprises 12 residues. Trimming shortened V by 5 bases and J by 5 bases, and 9 bases separated the two germline ends. The CDR3 DNA reads as TGTGCCAGCAGTAACTTAGGGGAGACCCAGTACTTC. Residues: CASSNLGETQYF.

This chain links TRBV5-6 with TRBJ2-1; 8 bases map to TRBD2. CDR3 length: 17 amino acids. The J segment lost 9 bases and the V segment lost 4 bases, leaving 18 bases of the junction unmatched. CDR1 is SGHDT, CDR2 YYEEEE, per germline. The CDR3 sequence is CASSLYGLGLGAPEQFF. The DNA of the CDR3 is TGTGCCAGCAGCCTCTATGGTTTGGGACTAGGGGCTCCTGAGCAGTTCTTC. The full variable domain, completed using reference TRBV5-6 and TRBJ2-1, is DAGVTQSPTHLIKTRGQQVTLRCSPKSGHDTVSWYQQALGQGPQFIFQYYEEEERQRGNFPDRFSGHQFPNYSSELNVNALLLGDSALYLCASSLYGLGLGAPEQFFGPGTRLTVL.

This chain uses TRBV5-1 with TRBJ1-1, with a possible D match to TRBD1 (6 bases). V dropped 2 bases and J dropped 3 bases, with 17 bases sitting between them. Germline lookup yields CDR1 SGHRS and CDR2 YFSETQ. There are 16 residues in the CDR3. The DNA of the CDR3 is TGCGCCAGCAGCTTACGAACGACGGGGGCTGACACTGAAGCTTTCTTT. Translating gives CASSLRTTGADTEAFF.